Shown below are 14 T cell receptor beta chains from a single sample sequenced in a study of blood T cell repertoires in COVID-19. Clones were sequenced by immunoSEQ multiplex PCR, and TCRdb holds only the in-frame ones, with some missing. The sample includes fewer than 150,000 clones, around 78% seen only once; the top ten take 9.5% to 14%. The sequenced sample was peripheral blood. These receptors were collected from a human donor in a cohort sampled during active COVID-19.

The rearrangement joins TRBV5-1 to TRBJ2-7, with 7 bases identical to TRBD1. CDR1 is SGHRS, CDR2 YFSETQ, per germline. The trim removed 0 bases at V and 12 bases at J, leaving 9 bases unmatched. The CDR3 consists of 13 residues. For the CDR3, the DNA is TGCGCCAGCAGCTTGGCCGATGACAGGGTAGCGTACTTC. This gives the protein CASSLADDRVAYF.

The chain couples TRBV5-1 to TRBJ1-1, with TRBD1 as a possible D gene (6 bases). The CDR3 has 14 amino acids. CDR1 SGHRS and CDR2 YFSETQ come from the germline V gene. V was trimmed by 4 bases and J by 0 bases, leaving 10 bases between them. This chain's CDR3 is CASSADSLNTEAFF. CDR3 nucleotide sequence: TGCGCCAGCAGCGCGGACAGCTTGAACACTGAAGCTTTCTTT.

V gene TRBV7-7 combines with J gene TRBJ1-3; no clear D gene. Trimming took 5 bases from V and 2 from J, leaving 7 bases between them. CDR3 length: 13 residues. The germline CDR1 and CDR2 sequences are SSHAT and FNYEAQ (reference sequence). The CDR3 is CASSANAGNTIYF. CDR3 in DNA: TGTGCCAGCAGCGCGAACGCTGGAAACACCATATATTTT. Together with reference TRBV7-7 and TRBJ1-3, the CDR3 gives the full variable domain: GAGVSQSPRYKVTKRGQDVTLRCDPISSHATLYWYQQALGQGPEFLTYFNYEAQPDKSGLPSDRFSAERPEGSISTLTIQRTEQRDSAMYRCASSANAGNTIYFGEGSWLTVV.

The chain has TRBV24-1 and TRBJ2-7; 9 bases line up with TRBD1. Germline V gene sequence: CDR1 KGHDR, CDR2 SFDVKD. The CDR3 runs to 15 residues. V gave up 4 bases and J gave up 2 bases; unmatched junction bases: 5. The CDR3 sequence: CATSDHRQGAYEQYF. DNA of the CDR3: TGTGCCACCAGTGACCATAGACAGGGGGCCTACGAGCAGTACTTC.

This clone was seen just once. Other DNA sequences in the sample encode the same CDR3. The rearrangement uses TRBV12-5 and TRBJ2-7, with 8 bases identical to TRBD1. The ends lost 6 bases at V and 6 bases at J; junction bases unmatched: 4. The CDR3 contains 12 residues. Germline V gives CDR1 LGHNT, CDR2 FRNRAP. Here the CDR3 DNA reads TGTGCTAGTGGCCCCGACAGGGGCGAGCAGTACTTC. This codes for CASGPDRGEQYF.

This chain joins TRBV28 and TRBJ2-1, with D tentatively TRBD2 (7 bases). V was trimmed by 3 bases and J by 4 bases, leaving 13 bases between them. CDR3 length: 15 amino acids. Per the germline V gene, CDR1 is MDHEN and CDR2 is SYDVKM. CDR3 nucleotides: TGTGCCAGCAGTTTGTGGGGGGGCGGTTACAATGAGCAGTTCTTC. Encoded protein: CASSLWGGGYNEQFF.

The V call is TRBV3-1 (or the pseudogene TRBV3-2), the J call TRBJ1-3, with TRBD1 matching over 8 bases. Looked up from germline, CDR1 is LGHDT and CDR2 is YNNKEL (reference sequence). This CDR3 has 15 residues. V shed 0 bases and J 4 bases; nucleotides not matched to a gene: 2. DNA for the CDR3: TGTGCCAGCAGCCAAGAGAGGACAGGGGGAAACACCATATATTTT. The encoded protein is CASSQERTGGNTIYF.

This clone was found once. J is TRBJ1-1 and V is TRBV28; 8 bases map to TRBD1. Germline V lookup: CDR1 MDHEN, CDR2 SYDVKM. Losses at the gene ends were 5 bases for V and 8 bases for J; bases not matched to a gene: 22. This CDR3 contains 18 residues. CDR3 residues: CASSANLGAGGGKGEAFF. Written as DNA, the CDR3 is TGTGCCAGCAGTGCAAATCTCGGGGCAGGGGGCGGGAAAGGAGAAGCTTTCTTT.

The chain has TRBV6-5 and TRBJ2-5; 8 bases line up with TRBD2. This CDR3 contains 15 residues. With 0 bases clipped from V and 5 bases from J, the junction kept 5 bases outside the gene matches. From germline, CDR1 is MNHEY and CDR2 SVGAGI. The CDR3 loop reads CASSYSRGGWETQYF. The DNA for the CDR3 is TGTGCCAGCAGTTACTCTCGCGGGGGGTGGGAGACCCAGTACTTC.

The chain is built from TRBV5-1 and TRBJ1-4; the D is unclear. Germline loops: CDR1 SGHRS, CDR2 YFSETQ. Trimming removed 0 bases at V and 5 bases at J, with 11 bases between. The CDR3 covers 15 residues. This CDR3 reads CASSLGGASNEKLFF. For the CDR3, the DNA is TGCGCCAGCAGCTTGGGGGGAGCCTCGAATGAAAAACTGTTTTTT.

The chain employs TRBV12-3 or TRBV12-4 and TRBJ1-2, with a possible D match to TRBD1 (6 bases). There are 13 residues in the CDR3. The ends were cut back, 8 bases at V and 0 bases at J, with 10 bases in the middle. This CDR3 reads CASGGAANYGYTF. The CDR3 nucleotides are TGTGCCAGCGGGGGCGCAGCTAACTATGGCTACACCTTC.

J is TRBJ2-4 and V is TRBV6-1; TRBD2 matches 10 bases. The junction had 12 bases not matched to a gene; V was cut back by 4 bases and J by 6 bases. Germline V gene sequence: CDR1 MNHNS, CDR2 SASEGT. CDR3 length equals 17 residues. CDR3 amino acids: CASSASSGGTLGNIQYF. CDR3 DNA: TGTGCCAGCAGTGCCAGTAGCGGGGGGACCCTTGGAAACATTCAGTACTTC.

V is TRBV19 and J is TRBJ2-2; D is perhaps TRBD2 (6 bases). The CDR3 contains 18 residues. Per the germline V gene, CDR1 is LNHDA and CDR2 is SQIVND (reference sequence). V gave up 6 bases and J gave up 1 base, with 21 bases separating them. The CDR3 sequence is CASSRGTLSPRNTGELFF. DNA for the CDR3: TGTGCCAGTAGCCGCGGGACTCTGTCTCCGAGGAACACCGGGGAGCTGTTTTTT.

The chain employs TRBV28 and TRBJ2-7; 7 bases are a match to TRBD1. CDR3 length equals 14 residues. V lost 4 bases, J lost 3 bases, and 6 bases stayed unmatched. Germline V gene data show CDR1 as MDHEN and CDR2 as SYDVKM. CDR3 nucleotide sequence: TGTGCCAGCAGTTACCACAGGGGTGGCTACGAGCAGTACTTC. It specifies CASSYHRGGYEQYF.